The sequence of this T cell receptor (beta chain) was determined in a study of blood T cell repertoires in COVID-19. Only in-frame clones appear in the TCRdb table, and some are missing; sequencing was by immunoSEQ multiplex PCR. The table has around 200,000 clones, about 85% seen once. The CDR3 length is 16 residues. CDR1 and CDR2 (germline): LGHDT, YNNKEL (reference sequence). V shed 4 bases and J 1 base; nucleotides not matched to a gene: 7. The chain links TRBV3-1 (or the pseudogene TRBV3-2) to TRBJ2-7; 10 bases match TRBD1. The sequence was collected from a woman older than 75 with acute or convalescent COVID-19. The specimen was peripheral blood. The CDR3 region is CASSRDRGPKSYEQYF. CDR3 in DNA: TGTGCCAGCAGCCGCGACAGGGGGCCCAAATCCTACGAGCAGTACTTC.